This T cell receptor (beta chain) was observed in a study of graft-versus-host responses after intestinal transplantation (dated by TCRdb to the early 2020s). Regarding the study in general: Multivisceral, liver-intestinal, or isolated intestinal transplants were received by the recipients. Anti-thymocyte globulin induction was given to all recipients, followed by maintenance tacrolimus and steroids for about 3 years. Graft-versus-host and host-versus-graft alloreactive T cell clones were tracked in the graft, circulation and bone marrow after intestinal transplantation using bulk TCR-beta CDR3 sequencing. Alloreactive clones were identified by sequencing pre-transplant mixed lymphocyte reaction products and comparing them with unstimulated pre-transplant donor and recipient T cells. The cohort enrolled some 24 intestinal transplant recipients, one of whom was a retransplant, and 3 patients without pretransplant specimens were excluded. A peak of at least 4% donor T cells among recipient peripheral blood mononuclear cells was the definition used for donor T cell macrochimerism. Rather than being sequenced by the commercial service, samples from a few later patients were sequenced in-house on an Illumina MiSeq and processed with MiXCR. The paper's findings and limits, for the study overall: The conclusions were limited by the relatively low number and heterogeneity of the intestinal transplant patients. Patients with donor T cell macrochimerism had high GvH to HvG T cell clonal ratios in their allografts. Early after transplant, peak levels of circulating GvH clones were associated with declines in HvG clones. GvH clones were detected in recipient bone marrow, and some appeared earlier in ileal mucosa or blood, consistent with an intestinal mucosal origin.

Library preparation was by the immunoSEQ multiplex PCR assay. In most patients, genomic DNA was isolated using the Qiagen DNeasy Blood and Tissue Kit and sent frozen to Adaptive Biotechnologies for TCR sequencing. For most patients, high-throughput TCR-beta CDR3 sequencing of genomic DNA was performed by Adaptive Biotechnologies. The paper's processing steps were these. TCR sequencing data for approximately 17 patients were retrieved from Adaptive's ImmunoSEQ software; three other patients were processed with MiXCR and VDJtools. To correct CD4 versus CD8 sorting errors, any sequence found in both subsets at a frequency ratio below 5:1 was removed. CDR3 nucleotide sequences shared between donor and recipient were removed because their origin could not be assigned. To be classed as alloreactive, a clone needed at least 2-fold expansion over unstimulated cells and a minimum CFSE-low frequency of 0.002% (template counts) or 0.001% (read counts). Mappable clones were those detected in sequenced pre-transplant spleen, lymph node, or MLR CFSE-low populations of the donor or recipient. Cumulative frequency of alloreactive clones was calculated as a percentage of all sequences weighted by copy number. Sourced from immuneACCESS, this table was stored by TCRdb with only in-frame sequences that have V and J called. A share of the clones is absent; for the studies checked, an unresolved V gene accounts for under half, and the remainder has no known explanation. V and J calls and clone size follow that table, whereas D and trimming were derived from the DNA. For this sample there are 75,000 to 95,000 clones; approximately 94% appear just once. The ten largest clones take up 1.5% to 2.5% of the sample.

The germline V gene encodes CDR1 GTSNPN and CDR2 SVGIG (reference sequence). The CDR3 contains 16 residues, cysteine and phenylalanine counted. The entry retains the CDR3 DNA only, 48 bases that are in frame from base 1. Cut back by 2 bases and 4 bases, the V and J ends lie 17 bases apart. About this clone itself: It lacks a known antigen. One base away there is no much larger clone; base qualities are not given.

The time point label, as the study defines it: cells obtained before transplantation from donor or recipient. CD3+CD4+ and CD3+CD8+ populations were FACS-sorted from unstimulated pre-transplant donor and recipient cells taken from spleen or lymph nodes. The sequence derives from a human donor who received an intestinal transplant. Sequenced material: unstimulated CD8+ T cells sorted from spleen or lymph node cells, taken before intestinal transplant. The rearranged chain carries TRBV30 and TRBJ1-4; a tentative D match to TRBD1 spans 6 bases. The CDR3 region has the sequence CAWSPPYRVDNEKLFF. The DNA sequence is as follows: TGTGCCTGGAGTCCCCCTTACAGGGTAGATAATGAAAAACTGTTTTTT.